This T cell receptor beta chain was obtained from a study of shared clonotypes between healthy human individuals. Germline values: CDR1 SGHRS, CDR2 YFSETQ. V lost 4 bases to trimming and J lost 0 bases, with 8 bases between them. The CDR3 sequence is 14 residues long. Only in-frame clones appear in the TCRdb table, and some are missing; sequencing was by immunoSEQ multiplex PCR. The repertoire holds over 95,000 clones, with around 65% as singletons. Sequencing was carried out using memory CD8+ T cells sorted from blood. Subset noted: CD45RO+ cells pooled with CCR7-negative TemRA cells. This receptor was taken from a woman aged 25 to 39 in good health. The rearrangement uses TRBV5-1 and TRBJ1-3; D unresolved. CDR3 nucleotide sequence: TGCGCCAGCAGCGGTGGCAACTCTGGAAACACCATATATTTT. It encodes CASSGGNSGNTIYF.